This T cell receptor (beta chain) was observed in a study of identical twins' blood T cells. General study findings and limits: Shared CDR3 clonotype counts between two donors mainly tracked the product of their cloneset sizes, twins included.

TCR cDNA libraries were made from RNA using a previously described, modified protocol. TCRdb passed the 5' RACE reads through MiXCR, listing each CDR3 protein once. The table shows 350,000 to 400,000 distinct CDR3 sequences, with roughly 27% occurring only once. The CDR3 loop spans 14 amino acids. Trimming pared 3 bases from V and 3 bases from J, leaving 9 bases between. The germline V gene has CDR1 MDHEN and CDR2 SYDVKM. This clonotype showed up many times. Its antigen is not identified. This clonotype was obtained from a woman between 18 and 50 years old in good health. This chain joins TRBV28 and TRBJ2-1, with D perhaps TRBD1 or TRBD2 (5 bases each). The sample consisted of PBMCs. The DNA for the CDR3 is TGTGCCAGCAGTTTTGAGAGGGGCTACAATGAGCAGTTCTTC. Its translation: CASSFERGYNEQFF.